This TCR beta chain was sequenced during a study of blood T cell repertoires in COVID-19. Study-wide background: Acute and convalescent COVID-19 samples came from the United States, Italy and Spain. PBMCs, B-cell-depleted T cells, or T cells were the source of the cDNA or gDNA that made up the material.

Across roughly 25 US areas, participants ranged in age from roughly 18 to 89 years. Within 2 weeks of study entry, exposed participants had contacted a PCR-confirmed or clinician-diagnosed COVID-19 case. The CDR3 sequence is 17 residues long. The V gene end was trimmed by 4 bases and the J gene end by 1 base; junction bases not matched to a gene: 11. CDR1 is PRHDT, CDR2 FYEKMQ, per germline (reference sequence). In this sample, this clone turned up once. This table comes from immunoSEQ multiplex PCR, and its TCRdb copy is limited to in-frame clones, with some not included. The data show under 300,000 clones, about 85% seen once.

This TCR was recovered from a woman between 45 and 65 years old who had been exposed to COVID-19. Input material: PBMCs or T cells enriched from blood (not recorded which). This chain joins TRBV13 and TRBJ1-1, with 8 positions matching TRBD1. In nucleotides, the CDR3 is TGTGCCAGCAGCTCCAGGCTGACAGGGGAAGGGAACACTGAAGCTTTCTTT. Encoded protein: CASSSRLTGEGNTEAFF.